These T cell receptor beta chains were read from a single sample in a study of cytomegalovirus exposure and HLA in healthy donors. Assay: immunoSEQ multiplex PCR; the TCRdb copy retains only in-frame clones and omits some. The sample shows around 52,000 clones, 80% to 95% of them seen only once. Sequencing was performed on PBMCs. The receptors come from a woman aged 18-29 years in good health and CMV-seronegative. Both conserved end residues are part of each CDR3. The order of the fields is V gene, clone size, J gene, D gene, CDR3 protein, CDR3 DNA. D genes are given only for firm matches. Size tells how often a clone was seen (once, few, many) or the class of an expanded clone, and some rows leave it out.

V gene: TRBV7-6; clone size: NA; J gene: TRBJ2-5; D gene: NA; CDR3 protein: CASSPQRETQYF; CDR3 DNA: TGTGCCAGCAGCCCCCAACGGGAGACCCAGTACTTC
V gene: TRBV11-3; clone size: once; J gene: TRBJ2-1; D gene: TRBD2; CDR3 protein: CASSTGLAGGSSEQFF; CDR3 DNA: TGTGCCAGCAGCACGGGACTAGCGGGAGGGTCTAGTGAGCAGTTCTTC
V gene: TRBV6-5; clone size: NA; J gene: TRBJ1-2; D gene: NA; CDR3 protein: CASSTSPRANYGYTF; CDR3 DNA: TGTGCCAGCAGTACGTCACCCAGGGCCAACTATGGCTACACCTTC
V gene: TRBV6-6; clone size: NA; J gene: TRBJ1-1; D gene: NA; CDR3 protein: CASSYSSDRPNTEAFF; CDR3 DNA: TGTGCCAGCAGTTACTCTTCAGACAGACCGAACACTGAAGCTTTCTTT
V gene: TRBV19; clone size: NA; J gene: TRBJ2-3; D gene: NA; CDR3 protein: CASNSVRGTDTQYF; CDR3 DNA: TGTGCCAGTAACTCCGTTAGGGGGACAGATACGCAGTATTTT
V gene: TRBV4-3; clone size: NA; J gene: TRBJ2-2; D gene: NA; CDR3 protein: CASSQDRLDSYTGELFF; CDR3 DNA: TGCGCCAGCAGCCAAGATCGGCTGGACAGTTACACCGGGGAGCTGTTTTTT
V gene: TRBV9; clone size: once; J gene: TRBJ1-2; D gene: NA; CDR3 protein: CASSVESGERAGYTF; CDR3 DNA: TGTGCCAGCAGCGTAGAGAGCGGGGAGAGAGCGGGCTACACCTTC
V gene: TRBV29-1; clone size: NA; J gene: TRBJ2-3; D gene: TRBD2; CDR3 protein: CSVEEGGRNRSTDTQYF; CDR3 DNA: TGCAGCGTTGAAGAAGGCGGGAGGAATAGAAGCACAGATACGCAGTATTTT
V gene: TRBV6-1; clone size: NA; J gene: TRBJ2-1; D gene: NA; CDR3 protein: CASSALVDNEQFF; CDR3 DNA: TGTGCCAGCAGTGCCCTAGTAGACAATGAGCAGTTCTTC
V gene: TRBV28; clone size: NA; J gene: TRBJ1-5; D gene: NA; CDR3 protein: CASGPHNQPQHF; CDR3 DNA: TGTGCCAGCGGGCCACACAATCAGCCCCAGCATTTT
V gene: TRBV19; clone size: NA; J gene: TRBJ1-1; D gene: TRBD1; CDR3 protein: CASSPRAGGSGTEAFF; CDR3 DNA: TGTGCCAGTAGTCCTCGGGCAGGGGGCTCGGGCACTGAAGCTTTCTTT
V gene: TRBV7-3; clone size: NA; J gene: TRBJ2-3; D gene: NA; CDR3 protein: CASSLRRGATDTQYF; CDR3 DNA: TGTGCCAGCAGCTTAAGACGGGGGGCCACAGATACGCAGTATTTT
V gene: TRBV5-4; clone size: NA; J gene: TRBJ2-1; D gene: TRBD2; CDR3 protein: CASSLAGTSGRNGQFF; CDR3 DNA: TGTGCCAGCAGCTTGGCTGGGACTAGCGGGCGCAATGGGCAGTTCTTC
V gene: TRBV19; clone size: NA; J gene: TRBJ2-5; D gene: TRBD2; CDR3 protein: CASSAGTSGMIYLETQYF; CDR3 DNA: TGTGCCAGTAGTGCCGGGACTAGCGGGATGATTTACCTAGAGACCCAGTACTTC
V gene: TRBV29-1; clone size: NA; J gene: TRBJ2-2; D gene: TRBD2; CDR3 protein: CSANAGGGNTGELFF; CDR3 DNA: TGCAGCGCGAACGCCGGGGGGGGGAACACCGGGGAGCTGTTTTTT
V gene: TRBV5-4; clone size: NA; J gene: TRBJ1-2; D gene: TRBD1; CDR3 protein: CASSLVGTGPYGYTF; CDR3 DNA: TGTGCCAGCAGCTTGGTGGGGACAGGACCCTATGGCTACACCTTC
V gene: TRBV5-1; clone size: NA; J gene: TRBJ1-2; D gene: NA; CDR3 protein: CASSLVAGGDYGYTF; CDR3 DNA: TGCGCCAGCAGCTTGGTAGCGGGGGGCGACTATGGCTACACCTTC
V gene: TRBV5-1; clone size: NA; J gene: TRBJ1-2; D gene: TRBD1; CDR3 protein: CASSSQGGGGQGDYGYTF; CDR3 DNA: TGCGCCAGCAGCTCCCAGGGAGGAGGAGGACAGGGTGATTATGGCTACACCTTC
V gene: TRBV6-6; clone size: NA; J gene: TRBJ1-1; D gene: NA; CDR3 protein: CASSDTGPTEAFF; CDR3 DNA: TGTGCCAGCAGTGACACAGGACCCACTGAAGCTTTCTTT
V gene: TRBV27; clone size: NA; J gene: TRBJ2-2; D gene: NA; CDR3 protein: CASSLFLTGGAFGELFF; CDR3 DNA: TGTGCCAGCAGTTTATTCTTGACTGGGGGGGCTTTCGGGGAGCTGTTTTTT
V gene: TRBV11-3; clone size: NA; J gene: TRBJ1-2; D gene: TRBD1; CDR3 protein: CASSFRVGQGGDYGYTF; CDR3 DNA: TGTGCCAGCAGCTTTAGAGTGGGACAGGGCGGCGACTATGGCTACACCTTC
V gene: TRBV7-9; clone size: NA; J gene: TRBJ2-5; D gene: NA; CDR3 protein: CASSSIFRGTVQETQYF; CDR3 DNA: TGTGCCAGCAGCTCCATATTTCGGGGGACAGTTCAAGAGACCCAGTACTTC
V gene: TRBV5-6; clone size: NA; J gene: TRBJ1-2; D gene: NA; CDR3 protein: CASSPLSRPNYGYTF; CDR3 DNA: TGTGCCAGCAGCCCCCTGTCCCGGCCCAACTATGGCTACACCTTT
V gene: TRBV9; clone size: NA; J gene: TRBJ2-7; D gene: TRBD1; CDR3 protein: CASSSGQSSYEQYF; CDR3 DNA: TGTGCCAGTTCCTCGGGACAGAGCTCCTACGAGCAGTACTTC
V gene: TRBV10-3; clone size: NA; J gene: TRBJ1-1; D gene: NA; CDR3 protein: CAISEQENTEAFF; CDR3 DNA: TGTGCCATCAGCGAACAGGAGAACACTGAAGCTTTCTTT
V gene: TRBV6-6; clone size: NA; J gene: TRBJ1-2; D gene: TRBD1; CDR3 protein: CASSYDRVDGYTF; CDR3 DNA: TGTGCCAGCAGTTACGACAGGGTTGATGGCTACACCTTC
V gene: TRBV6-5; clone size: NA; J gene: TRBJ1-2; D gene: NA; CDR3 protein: CASSYSSSVNYGYTF; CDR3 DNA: TGTGCCAGCAGTTACTCGTCTTCCGTTAACTATGGCTACACCTTC
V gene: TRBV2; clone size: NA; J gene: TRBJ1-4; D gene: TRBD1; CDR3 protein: CASSGDSRNEKLFF; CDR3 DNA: TGTGCCAGCAGTGGGGACAGTCGGAATGAAAAACTGTTTTTT
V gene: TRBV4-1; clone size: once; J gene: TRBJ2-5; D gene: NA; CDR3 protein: CASSQEKLAQETQYF; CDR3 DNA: TGCGCCAGCAGCCAAGAGAAGCTAGCCCAAGAGACCCAGTACTTC
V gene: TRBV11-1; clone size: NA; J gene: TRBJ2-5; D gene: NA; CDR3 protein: CASSFPGLKTQYF; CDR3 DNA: TGTGCCAGCAGCTTCCCGGGGTTGAAGACCCAGTACTTC
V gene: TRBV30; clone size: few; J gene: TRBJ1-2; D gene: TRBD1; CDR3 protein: CAYRGNYGYTF; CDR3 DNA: TGTGCCTACAGGGGAAACTATGGCTACACCTTC
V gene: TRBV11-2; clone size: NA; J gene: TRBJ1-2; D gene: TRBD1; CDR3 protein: CASSVGQGHYGYTF; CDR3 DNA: TGTGCCAGCAGCGTGGGACAGGGGCACTATGGCTACACCTTC
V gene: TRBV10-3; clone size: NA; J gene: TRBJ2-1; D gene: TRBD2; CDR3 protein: CAISETSGGASVENEQFF; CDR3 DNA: TGTGCCATCAGTGAGACTAGCGGGGGGGCCAGCGTTGAAAATGAGCAGTTCTTC
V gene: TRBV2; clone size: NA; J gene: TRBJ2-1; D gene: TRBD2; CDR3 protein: CASSVLAGPPSEQFF; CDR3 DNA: TGTGCCAGCAGTGTACTAGCGGGACCTCCGTCTGAGCAGTTCTTC
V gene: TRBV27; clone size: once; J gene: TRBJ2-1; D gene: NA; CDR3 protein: CASSFWLGTTDYNEQFF; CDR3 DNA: TGTGCCAGCAGTTTTTGGCTAGGGACAACCGATTACAATGAGCAGTTCTTC